This TCR beta chain was obtained from a study of T cells in Graves' hyperthyroidism and ophthalmopathy. From germline, CDR1 is SGHDN and CDR2 FVKESK. Trimming pared 4 bases from V and 8 bases from J, leaving 17 bases between. The CDR3 runs 15 residues. Researchers amplified the TCR beta CDR3 regions from RNA transcripts. The TCR CDR3 first-round RT-PCR relied on the HTBI primer set. Via MiXCR, TCRdb re-called the multiplex PCR reads, giving one row per CDR3 protein. The table shows 450,000 to 700,000 distinct CDR3 sequences, with about 43% occurring only once. This clonotype appeared many times. Sequences were obtained from peripheral blood or thyroid tissue (not recorded which). The chain couples TRBV14 to TRBJ1-4; D is perhaps TRBD1 (5 bases). This clonotype was sampled from a woman in her late teens or twenties with Graves' hyperthyroidism. Written as DNA, the CDR3 is TGTGCCAGCAGCCGTGGTCTGGGGGTTGGAGAAAAACTGTTTTTT. Encoded protein: CASSRGLGVGEKLFF.